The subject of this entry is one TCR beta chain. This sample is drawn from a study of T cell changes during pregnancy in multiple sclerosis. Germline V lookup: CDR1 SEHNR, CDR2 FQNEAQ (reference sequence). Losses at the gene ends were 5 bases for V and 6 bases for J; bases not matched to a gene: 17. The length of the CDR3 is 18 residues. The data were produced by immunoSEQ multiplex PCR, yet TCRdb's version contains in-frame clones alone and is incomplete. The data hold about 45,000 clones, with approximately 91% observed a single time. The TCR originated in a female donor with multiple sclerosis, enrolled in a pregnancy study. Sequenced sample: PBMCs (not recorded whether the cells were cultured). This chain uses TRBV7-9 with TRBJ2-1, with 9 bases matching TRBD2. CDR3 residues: CASSLGTSPKRWGNEQFF. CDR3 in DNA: TGTGCCAGCAGCCTCGGGACTAGCCCAAAGAGGTGGGGCAATGAGCAGTTCTTC.